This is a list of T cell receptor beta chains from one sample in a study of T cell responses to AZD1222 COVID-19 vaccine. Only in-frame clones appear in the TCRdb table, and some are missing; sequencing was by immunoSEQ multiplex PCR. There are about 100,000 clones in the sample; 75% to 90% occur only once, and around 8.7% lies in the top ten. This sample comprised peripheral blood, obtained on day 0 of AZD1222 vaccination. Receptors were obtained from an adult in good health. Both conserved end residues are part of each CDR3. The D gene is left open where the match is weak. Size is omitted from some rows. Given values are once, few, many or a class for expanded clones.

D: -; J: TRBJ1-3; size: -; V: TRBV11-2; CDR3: CASSLQAPGANSGNTIYF; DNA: TGTGCCAGCAGCTTGCAGGCCCCAGGGGCTAACTCTGGAAACACCATATATTTT
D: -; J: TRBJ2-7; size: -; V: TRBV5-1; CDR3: CASSPKSYEQYF; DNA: TGCGCCAGCAGCCCTAAGAGCTACGAGCAGTACTTC
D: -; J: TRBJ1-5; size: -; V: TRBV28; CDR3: CASIMGSSNQPQHF; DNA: TGTGCCAGCATCATGGGTAGCAGCAATCAGCCCCAGCATTTT
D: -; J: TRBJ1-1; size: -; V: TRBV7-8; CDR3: CASSLGGASQGNTEAFF; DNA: TGTGCCAGCAGCTTAGGGGGGGCCTCCCAGGGGAACACTGAAGCTTTCTTT
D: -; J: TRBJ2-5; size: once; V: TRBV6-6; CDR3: CASSTGTAQYF; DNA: TGTGCCAGCAGTACAGGGACCGCCCAGTACTTC
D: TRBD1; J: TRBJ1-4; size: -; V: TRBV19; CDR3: CASSIQGGEEKLFF; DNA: TGTGCCAGTAGTATCCAGGGGGGAGAGGAAAAACTGTTTTTT
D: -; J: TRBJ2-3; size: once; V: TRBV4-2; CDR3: CASSQEFRYSTDTQYF; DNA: TGTGCCAGCAGCCAAGAGTTTAGGTATAGCACAGATACGCAGTATTTT
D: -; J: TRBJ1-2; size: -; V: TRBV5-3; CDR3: CARSLAETLTGLYGYTF; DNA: TGTGCCAGAAGCTTGGCCGAAACTCTAACAGGGTTGTATGGCTACACCTTC
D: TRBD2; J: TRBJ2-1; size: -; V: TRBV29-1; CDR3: CSVEMRGRDPNEQFF; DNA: TGCAGCGTTGAGATGCGCGGGAGGGACCCCAATGAGCAGTTCTTC
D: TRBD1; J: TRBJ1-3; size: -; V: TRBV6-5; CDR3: CASSRDRYSGNTIYF; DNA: TGTGCCAGCAGCCGGGACAGGTACTCTGGAAACACCATATATTTT
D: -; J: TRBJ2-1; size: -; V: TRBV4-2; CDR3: CASSQDPALSSYNEQFF; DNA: TGTGCCAGCAGCCAAGATCCGGCCTTAAGCTCCTACAATGAGCAGTTCTTC
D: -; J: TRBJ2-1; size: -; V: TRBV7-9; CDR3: CASSFFRNEQFF; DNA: TGTGCCAGCAGCTTTTTCCGTAATGAGCAGTTCTTC
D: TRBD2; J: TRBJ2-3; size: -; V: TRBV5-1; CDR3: CASSFTGRAGTLTDTQYF; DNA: TGCGCCAGCAGCTTCACCGGCCGAGCGGGAACCCTCACAGATACGCAGTATTTT